This T cell receptor beta chain was captured in a study of blood T cell repertoires in COVID-19. Study context: The United States, Italy and Spain provided the acute and convalescent COVID-19 samples. PBMCs, B-cell-depleted T cells, or T cells provided the cDNA or gDNA that made up the material.

Per the original methods: By means of reference gene primer amplification, nucleated cell counts were estimated. TCRdb's table, derived via immunoSEQ multiplex PCR, lists solely in-frame clones and lacks some. V and J calls and clone size follow that table, whereas D and trimming were derived from the DNA. The sample records about 80,000 clones, approximately 80% being singletons. Material for sequencing was peripheral blood. The sequence derives from a man in his 60s with active or convalescent COVID-19.

In DNA form, the CDR3 reads TGTGCCAGCACCCCAGGAGGAGGACGAGCAGACGAGCAGTACTTC. Translated: CASTPGGGRADEQYF. The chain is built from TRBV5-5 and TRBJ2-7; D perhaps matches TRBD2 (5 bases). V gave up 6 bases and J gave up 5 bases, with 21 bases separating them. The CDR3 runs to 15 residues. Germline-derived CDR1 and CDR2 are SGHKS and YYEKEE (reference sequence).